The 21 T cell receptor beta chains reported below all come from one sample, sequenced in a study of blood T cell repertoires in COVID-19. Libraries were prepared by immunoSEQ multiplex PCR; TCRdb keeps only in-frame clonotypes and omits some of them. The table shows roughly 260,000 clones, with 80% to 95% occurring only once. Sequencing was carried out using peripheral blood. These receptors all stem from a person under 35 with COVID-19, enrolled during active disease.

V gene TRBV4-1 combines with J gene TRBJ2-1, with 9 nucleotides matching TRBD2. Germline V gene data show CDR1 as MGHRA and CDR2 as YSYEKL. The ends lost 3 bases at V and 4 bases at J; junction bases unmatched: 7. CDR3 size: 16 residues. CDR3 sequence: CASSHYLAGLYNEQFF. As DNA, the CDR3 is TGCGCCAGCAGCCATTATCTAGCGGGATTGTACAATGAGCAGTTCTTC.

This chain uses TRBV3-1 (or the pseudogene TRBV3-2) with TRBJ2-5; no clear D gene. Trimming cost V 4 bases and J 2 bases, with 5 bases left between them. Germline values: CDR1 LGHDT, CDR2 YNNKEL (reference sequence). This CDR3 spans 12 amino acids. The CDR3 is CASSPLQETQYF. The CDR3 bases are TGTGCCAGCAGCCCTTTACAAGAGACCCAGTACTTC.

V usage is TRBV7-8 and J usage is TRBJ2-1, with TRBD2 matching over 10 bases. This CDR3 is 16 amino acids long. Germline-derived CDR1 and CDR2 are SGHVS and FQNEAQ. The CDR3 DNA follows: TGTGCTAGCGGGACTAGCGAAGCTACTCTCTACAATGAGCAGTTCTTC. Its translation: CASGTSEATLYNEQFF.

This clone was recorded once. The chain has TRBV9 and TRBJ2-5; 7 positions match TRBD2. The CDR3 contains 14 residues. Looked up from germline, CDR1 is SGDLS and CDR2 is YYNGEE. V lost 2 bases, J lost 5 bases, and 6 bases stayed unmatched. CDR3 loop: CASSVGTSAETQYF. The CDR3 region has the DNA TGTGCCAGCAGCGTGGGAACTAGCGCGGAGACCCAGTACTTC.

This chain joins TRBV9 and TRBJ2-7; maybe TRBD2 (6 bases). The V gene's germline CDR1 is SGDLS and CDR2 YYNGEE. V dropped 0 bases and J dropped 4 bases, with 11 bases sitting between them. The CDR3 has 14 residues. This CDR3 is CASSVASGGYEQYF. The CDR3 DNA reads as TGTGCCAGCAGCGTAGCCTCCGGGGGATACGAGCAGTACTTC.

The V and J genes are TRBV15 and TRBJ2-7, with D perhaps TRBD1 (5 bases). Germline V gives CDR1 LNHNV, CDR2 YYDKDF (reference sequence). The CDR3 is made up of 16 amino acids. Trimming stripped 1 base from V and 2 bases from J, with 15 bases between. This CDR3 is CATSRAPKDTPYEQYF. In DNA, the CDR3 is TGTGCCACCAGCAGAGCTCCCAAGGACACTCCCTACGAGCAGTACTTC.

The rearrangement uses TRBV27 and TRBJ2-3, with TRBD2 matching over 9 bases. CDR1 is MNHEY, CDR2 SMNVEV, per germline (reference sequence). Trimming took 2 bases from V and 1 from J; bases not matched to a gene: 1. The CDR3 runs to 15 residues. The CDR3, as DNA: TGTGCCAGCAGTTTACGGACTAGCGGCACAGATACGCAGTATTTT. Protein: CASSLRTSGTDTQYF.

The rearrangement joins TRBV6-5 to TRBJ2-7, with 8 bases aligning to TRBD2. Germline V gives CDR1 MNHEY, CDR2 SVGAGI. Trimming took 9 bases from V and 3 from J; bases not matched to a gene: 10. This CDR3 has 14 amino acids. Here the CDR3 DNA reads TGTGCCAGTAACACCGGGACTAGGGGCTACGAGCAGTACTTC. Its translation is CASNTGTRGYEQYF.

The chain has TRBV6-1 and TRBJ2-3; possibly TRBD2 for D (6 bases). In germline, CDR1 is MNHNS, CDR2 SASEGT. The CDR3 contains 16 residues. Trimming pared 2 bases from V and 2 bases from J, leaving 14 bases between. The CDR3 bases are TGTGCCAGCAGTGAATGGGGAGGACCACCCACAGATACGCAGTATTTT. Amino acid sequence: CASSEWGGPPTDTQYF.

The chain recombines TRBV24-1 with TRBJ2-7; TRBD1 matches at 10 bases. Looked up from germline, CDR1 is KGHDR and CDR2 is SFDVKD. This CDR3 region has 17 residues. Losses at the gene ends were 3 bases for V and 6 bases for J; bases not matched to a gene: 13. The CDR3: CATSDHTGTGVPGEQYF. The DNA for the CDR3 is TGTGCCACCAGTGATCACACCGGGACAGGGGTTCCAGGCGAGCAGTACTTC.

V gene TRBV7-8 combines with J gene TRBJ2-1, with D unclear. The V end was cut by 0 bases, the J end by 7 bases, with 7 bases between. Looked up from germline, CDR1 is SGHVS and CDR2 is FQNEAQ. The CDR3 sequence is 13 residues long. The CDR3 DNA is TGTGCCAGCAGCTTAGCGTTCGCGAATGAGCAGTTCTTC. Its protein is CASSLAFANEQFF. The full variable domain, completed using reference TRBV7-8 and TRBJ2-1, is GAGVSQSPRYKVAKRGQDVALRCDPISGHVSLFWYQQALGQGPEFLTYFQNEAQLDKSGLPSDRFFAERPEGSVSTLKIQRTQQEDSAVYLCASSLAFANEQFFGPGTRLTVL.

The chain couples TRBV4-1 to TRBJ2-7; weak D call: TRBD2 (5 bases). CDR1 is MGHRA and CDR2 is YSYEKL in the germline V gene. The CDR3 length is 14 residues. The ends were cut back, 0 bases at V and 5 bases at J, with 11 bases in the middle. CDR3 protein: CASSQDLAQDEQYF. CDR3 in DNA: TGCGCCAGCAGCCAAGACCTAGCCCAAGACGAGCAGTACTTC.

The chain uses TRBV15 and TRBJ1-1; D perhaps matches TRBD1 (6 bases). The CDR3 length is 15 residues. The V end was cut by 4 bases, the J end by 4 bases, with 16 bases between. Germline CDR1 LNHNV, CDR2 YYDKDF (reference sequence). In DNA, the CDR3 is TGTGCCACCAGCAAAGGACAGTCTGGGGGCACTGAAGCTTTCTTT. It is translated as CATSKGQSGGTEAFF.

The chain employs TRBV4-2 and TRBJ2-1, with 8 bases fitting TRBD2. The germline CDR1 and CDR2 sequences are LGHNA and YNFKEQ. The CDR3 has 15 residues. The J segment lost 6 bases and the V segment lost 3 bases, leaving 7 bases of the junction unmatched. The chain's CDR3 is CASSQISGTANEQFF. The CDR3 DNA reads TGTGCCAGCAGCCAGATTAGCGGGACGGCCAATGAGCAGTTCTTC.

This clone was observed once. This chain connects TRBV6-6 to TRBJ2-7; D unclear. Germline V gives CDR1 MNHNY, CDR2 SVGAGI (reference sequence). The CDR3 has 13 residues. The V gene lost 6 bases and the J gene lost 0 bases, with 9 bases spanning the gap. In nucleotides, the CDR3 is TGTGCCAGCAGGTCCGGGTCCTCCTACGAGCAGTACTTC. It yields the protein CASRSGSSYEQYF.

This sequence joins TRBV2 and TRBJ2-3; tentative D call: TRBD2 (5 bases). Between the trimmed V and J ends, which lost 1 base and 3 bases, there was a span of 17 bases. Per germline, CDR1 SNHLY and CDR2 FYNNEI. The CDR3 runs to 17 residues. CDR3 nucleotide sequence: TGTGCCAGCAGTGAAGACCAGCCGTTATGGAGGACAGATACGCAGTATTTT. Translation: CASSEDQPLWRTDTQYF.

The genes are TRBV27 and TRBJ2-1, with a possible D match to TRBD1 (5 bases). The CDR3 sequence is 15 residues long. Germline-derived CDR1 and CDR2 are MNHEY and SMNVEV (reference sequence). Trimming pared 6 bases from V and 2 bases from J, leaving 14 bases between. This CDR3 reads CASSPLGAAYNEQFF. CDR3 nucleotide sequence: TGTGCCAGCAGCCCCCTAGGGGCGGCCTACAATGAGCAGTTCTTC.

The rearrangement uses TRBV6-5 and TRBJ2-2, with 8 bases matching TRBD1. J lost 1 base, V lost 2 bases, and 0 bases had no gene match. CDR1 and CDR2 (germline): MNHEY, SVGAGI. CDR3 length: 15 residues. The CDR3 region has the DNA TGTGCCAGCAGTTACGGGACAGGGAACACCGGGGAGCTGTTTTTT. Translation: CASSYGTGNTGELFF.

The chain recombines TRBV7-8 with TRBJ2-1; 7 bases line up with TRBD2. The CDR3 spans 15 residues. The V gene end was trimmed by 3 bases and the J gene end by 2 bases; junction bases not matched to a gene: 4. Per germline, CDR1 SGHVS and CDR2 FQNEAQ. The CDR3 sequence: CASSFGREPYNEQFF. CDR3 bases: TGTGCCAGCAGCTTCGGGCGGGAGCCCTACAATGAGCAGTTCTTC. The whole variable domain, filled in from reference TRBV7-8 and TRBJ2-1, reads GAGVSQSPRYKVAKRGQDVALRCDPISGHVSLFWYQQALGQGPEFLTYFQNEAQLDKSGLPSDRFFAERPEGSVSTLKIQRTQQEDSAVYLCASSFGREPYNEQFFGPGTRLTVL.

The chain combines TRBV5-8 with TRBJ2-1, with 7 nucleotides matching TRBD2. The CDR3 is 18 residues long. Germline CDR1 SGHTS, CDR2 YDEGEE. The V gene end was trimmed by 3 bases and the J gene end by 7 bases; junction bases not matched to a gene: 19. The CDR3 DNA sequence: TGTGCCAGCAGCTCTATAATGACTAGCCCACCCCCAACGAATGAGCAGTTCTTC. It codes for CASSSIMTSPPPTNEQFF.

This CDR3 reads CASISDTWNTEAFF. Here the CDR3 DNA reads TGTGCCAGCATTTCGGACACCTGGAACACTGAAGCTTTCTTT. The gene calls are TRBV6-5 and TRBJ1-1; D might be TRBD1 (5 bases). The V gene lost 7 bases and the J gene lost 1 base, with 13 bases spanning the gap. The CDR3 runs 14 residues. Germline loops: CDR1 MNHEY, CDR2 SVGAGI.